The 3 T cell receptor beta chains given below trace back to one sample, sequenced in a study of T cell changes during pregnancy in multiple sclerosis. Profiled with immunoSEQ multiplex PCR; TCRdb holds only in-frame clones, not every one. The data hold tens of thousands of clones, with about 90% observed a single time. The specimen comprised CD8+ T cells from peripheral blood mononuclear cells, sampled before pregnancy. These receptors were taken from a female donor with multiple sclerosis, enrolled in a pregnancy study.

This chain uses TRBV6-5 with TRBJ2-5, with a tentative D call TRBD1 (6 bases). Germline CDR1 is MNHEY and CDR2 is SVGAGI. Deletions cut 6 bases from V and 5 bases from J, with 19 bases between. The CDR3 length is 15 residues. The chain's CDR3 is CASSFRGPLRETQYF. The CDR3 bases are TGTGCCAGCAGCTTCAGGGGCCCCCTACGGGAGACCCAGTACTTC.

The CDR3 coding sequence is TGTGCCAGCAGCGCCAGGGGGCAATCGGGGGATACGCAGTATTTT. Residues: CASSARGQSGDTQYF. The genes are TRBV9 and TRBJ2-3; the match to TRBD1 covers 8 bases. Germline values: CDR1 SGDLS, CDR2 YYNGEE. This CDR3 is 15 amino acids long. V dropped 3 bases and J dropped 6; count of bases not matched to a gene: 9. Full variable domain (missing parts from reference TRBV9 and TRBJ2-3): DSGVTQTPKHLITATGQRVTLRCSPRSGDLSVYWYQQSLDQGLQFLIQYYNGEERAKGNILERFSAQQFPDLHSELNLSSLELGDSALYFCASSARGQSGDTQYFGPGTRLTVL.

The V call is TRBV28, the J call TRBJ2-7; D is unresolved. CDR3 length: 13 amino acids. Between the trimmed V and J ends, which lost 2 bases and 5 bases, there was a span of 10 bases. Germline V gene data show CDR1 as MDHEN and CDR2 as SYDVKM. This chain's CDR3 is CASSLLLNNEQYF. DNA for the CDR3: TGTGCCAGCAGTTTACTACTAAACAACGAGCAGTACTTC.